A single sample gave rise to the 14 T cell receptor beta chains below, sequenced in a study of blood T cell repertoires in COVID-19 (dated by TCRdb to about 2020). The library was generated by the immunoSEQ multiplex PCR assay. TCRdb stores this immuneACCESS table with in-frame sequences only. Part of the clones is absent; in the studies checked, under half of the shortfall reflects unresolved V genes, and no reason is known for the rest. Recorded for this sample are approximately 250,000 clones; approximately 91% of them occurred a single time. More than 0.65% of the sample comes from the top ten. The sequenced sample consisted of peripheral blood. Receptors were obtained from a man aged 25 to 40 with COVID-19, enrolled during active disease.

The gene calls are TRBV7-6 and TRBJ1-1; the match to TRBD1 covers 9 bases. The V gene's germline CDR1 is SGHVS and CDR2 FNYEAQ. The CDR3 has 13 residues. J lost 7 bases, V lost 5 bases, and 5 bases had no gene match. CDR3 nucleotides: TGTGCCAGCAGCGCTAGACAGGGGGGTGAAGCTTTCTTT. Amino acids: CASSARQGGEAFF.

This clone came up once. The chain employs TRBV6-5 and TRBJ2-7; D possibly corresponds to TRBD1 (6 bases). The CDR3 contains 12 residues. The germline V and J ends were trimmed by 6 bases and 3 bases, with 9 bases remaining between them. Germline-derived CDR1 and CDR2 are MNHEY and SVGAGI. CDR3 DNA: TGTGCCAGCAGGGACAGACACTACGAGCAGTACTTC. This sequence encodes CASRDRHYEQYF.

V usage is TRBV25-1 and J usage is TRBJ1-3, with a possible D match to TRBD1 (6 bases). The CDR3 sequence is 14 residues long. Germline V lookup: CDR1 MGHDK, CDR2 SYGVNS. With 7 bases removed from V and 0 bases from J, the gap between germline ends came to 10 bases. Here the CDR3 reads CASTDRTSGNTIYF. Here the CDR3 DNA reads TGTGCCAGCACCGACAGGACCTCTGGAAACACCATATATTTT.

J is TRBJ1-2 and V is TRBV24-1, with TRBD1 matching 11 bases. The J segment lost 3 bases and the V segment lost 7 bases, leaving 0 bases of the junction unmatched. CDR3 length: 13 amino acids. The germline V gene has CDR1 KGHDR and CDR2 SFDVKD. The chain's CDR3 is CATRGQGDYGYTF. DNA for the CDR3: TGTGCCACCAGGGGACAGGGGGACTATGGCTACACCTTC.

This rearrangement joins TRBV28 to TRBJ1-2, with 10 bases fitting TRBD1. The CDR3 loop spans 15 amino acids. Germline-derived CDR1 and CDR2 are MDHEN and SYDVKM. With 6 bases clipped from V and 7 bases from J, the junction kept 11 bases outside the gene matches. The DNA of the CDR3 is TGTGCCAGCAGGGCCACCGGACAGGGGGTGAGTGGCTACACCTTC. Protein product: CASRATGQGVSGYTF.

This clone is a singleton in its sample. The rearrangement links TRBV11-3 to TRBJ2-7, with D possibly matching TRBD1 (6 bases). The CDR3 is 14 residues long. Looked up from germline, CDR1 is SGHNT and CDR2 is YENEEA. Trimming cost V 5 bases and J 0 bases, with 11 bases left between them. This CDR3 is CASSPRDNSYEQYF. The CDR3 coding sequence is TGTGCCAGCAGCCCCCGGGACAACTCCTACGAGCAGTACTTC.

V is TRBV13 and J is TRBJ1-2; D gene unclear. Germline CDR1 reads PRHDT; CDR2 reads FYEKMQ (reference sequence). CDR3 size: 15 residues. V was trimmed by 2 bases and J by 6 bases, leaving 16 bases between them. In nucleotides, the CDR3 is TGTGCCAGCAGCTTAACGGGAGAGAGGAGAGATGGCTACACCTTC. This codes for CASSLTGERRDGYTF.

The chain links TRBV30 to TRBJ1-2; 9 bases map to TRBD1. The CDR3 length is 15 residues. Looked up from germline, CDR1 is GTSNPN and CDR2 is SVGIG (reference sequence). J lost 3 bases, V lost 2 bases, and 7 bases had no gene match. The CDR3, as DNA: TGTGCCTGGAGTCAATGGGACAGGGCGGACTATGGCTACACCTTC. This codes for CAWSQWDRADYGYTF.

The chain joins TRBV3-1 (or the pseudogene TRBV3-2) to TRBJ1-6, with D hard to call. The CDR3 has 13 residues. The germline V and J ends were trimmed by 2 bases and 7 bases, with 6 bases remaining between them. The germline CDR1 and CDR2 sequences are LGHDT and YNNKEL (reference sequence). The CDR3 spells CASSQRVNSPLHF. DNA of the CDR3: TGTGCCAGCAGCCAACGAGTCAATTCACCCCTCCACTTT.

The chain uses TRBV6-5 and TRBJ1-5; D is undetermined. This CDR3 is built from 14 residues. Trimming cost V 11 bases and J 4 bases, with 18 bases left between them. Per the germline V gene, CDR1 is MNHEY and CDR2 is SVGAGI. CDR3 residues: CAGQGSGSNQPQHF. The CDR3, as DNA: TGTGCCGGCCAAGGATCGGGTAGTAATCAGCCCCAGCATTTT.

The chain combines TRBV7-3 with TRBJ2-1; TRBD2 matches 11 bases. With 4 bases clipped from V and 3 bases from J, the junction kept 2 bases outside the gene matches. Germline CDR1 SGHTA, CDR2 FQGTGA. The CDR3 consists of 15 residues. This CDR3 reads CASSSTSGDYNEQFF. CDR3 DNA sequence: TGTGCCAGCAGCTCGACTAGCGGGGACTACAATGAGCAGTTCTTC.

V is TRBV7-3 and J is TRBJ2-5; possible D gene TRBD2, 5 bases. Between the trimmed V and J ends, which lost 4 bases and 3 bases, there was a span of 9 bases. This CDR3 has 13 amino acids. CDR1 is SGHTA and CDR2 is FQGTGA in the germline V gene. The CDR3 sequence is CASSSDGEETQYF. CDR3 in DNA: TGTGCCAGCAGCTCAGACGGGGAAGAGACCCAGTACTTC.

The DNA for the CDR3 is TGTGCCAGCAGGAGGGCCTCGACTAGCGGACCAAAAGAGACCCAGTACTTC. This translates into CASRRASTSGPKETQYF. V and J are TRBV3-1 (or the pseudogene TRBV3-2) and TRBJ2-5; 9 bases are a match to TRBD2. The V and J ends lost 6 bases and 3 bases, in that order; junction bases with no gene match: 14. The CDR3 is 17 residues long. Looked up from germline, CDR1 is LGHDT and CDR2 is YNNKEL (reference sequence).

The chain combines TRBV4-1 with TRBJ2-5; D is possibly TRBD1 (6 bases). The CDR3 sequence is 15 residues long. V was cut by 1 base and J by 5 bases, with 14 bases left in between. CDR1 MGHRA and CDR2 YSYEKL come from the germline V gene. As DNA, the CDR3 is TGCGCCAGCAGCCAAGGACAGGTCTCGGGGGAGACCCAGTACTTC. Amino acid sequence: CASSQGQVSGETQYF.